These 18 T cell receptor beta chains came from one sample sequenced in a study of T cell clones after liver transplantation. Method: immunoSEQ multiplex PCR; TCRdb's copy keeps in-frame clones and lacks some. The sample has roughly 55,000 clones, 70% to 85% seen once. Sequencing used CD4+ T cells from blood, obtained before liver transplant. All receptors derive from a human donor who received a liver transplant.

The chain is built from TRBV11-2 and TRBJ2-3; TRBD2 agrees at 10 bases. The length of the CDR3 is 16 residues. Trimming at V came to 2 bases and at J to 4 bases, leaving 6 bases not matched to a gene. The germline V gene encodes CDR1 SGHAT and CDR2 FQNNGV. The CDR3, as DNA: TGTGCCAGCAGCTTATCAAGCGGGAGGGTGGCAGATACGCAGTATTTT. Its protein product is CASSLSSGRVADTQYF.

The V call is TRBV5-1, the J call TRBJ2-3; D unclear. Trimming removed 0 bases from V and 0 bases from J, with 8 bases in between. CDR1 is SGHRS, CDR2 YFSETQ, per germline. The CDR3 covers 15 residues. The CDR3 region is CASSLAWVSTDTQYF. The CDR3 DNA sequence: TGCGCCAGCAGCTTGGCGTGGGTGAGCACAGATACGCAGTATTTT.

This chain connects TRBV6-4 to TRBJ1-5, with 7 bases matching TRBD1. Germline-derived CDR1 and CDR2 are MRHNA and SNTAGT. J lost 0 bases, V lost 6 bases, and 5 bases had no gene match. The CDR3 extends over 15 amino acids. Here the CDR3 DNA reads TGTGCCAGCAGCCAGGGACAGCATAGCAATCAGCCCCAGCATTTT. As protein: CASSQGQHSNQPQHF.

V usage is TRBV5-6 and J usage is TRBJ2-7, with D possibly TRBD1 on 6 matching bases. The V and J ends lost 4 bases and 5 bases respectively, with 16 bases between them. From germline, CDR1 is SGHDT and CDR2 YYEEEE. The CDR3 extends over 14 amino acids. CDR3: CASSPVGANNEQYF. CDR3 coding DNA: TGTGCCAGCAGCCCGGTGGGGGCCAACAACGAGCAGTACTTC.

The chain combines TRBV18 with TRBJ1-2, with 7 bases fitting TRBD1. The ends lost 3 bases at V and 0 bases at J; junction bases unmatched: 4. The germline V gene encodes CDR1 KGHSH and CDR2 LQKENI. This CDR3 is 15 amino acids long. This CDR3 reads CASSPGTDTNYGYTF. Here the CDR3 DNA reads TGTGCCAGCTCACCCGGGACAGATACTAACTATGGCTACACCTTC.

The V and J genes are TRBV11-2 and TRBJ1-1; 10 bases match TRBD1. Per the germline V gene, CDR1 is SGHAT and CDR2 is FQNNGV. This CDR3 is 13 amino acids long. Trimming at V came to 4 bases and at J to 6 bases, leaving 2 bases not matched to a gene. CDR3 in DNA: TGTGCCAGCAGCTGGGACAGGGGCGCTGAAGCTTTCTTT. Protein product: CASSWDRGAEAFF.

The chain has TRBV5-5 and TRBJ1-5, with 7 bases matching TRBD1. The CDR3 sequence is 13 residues long. Germline CDR1 SGHKS, CDR2 YYEKEE (reference sequence). Losses at the gene ends were 4 bases for V and 4 bases for J; bases not matched to a gene: 2. In DNA form, the CDR3 reads TGTGCCAGCAGCCCGGACAGGAATCAGCCCCAGCATTTT. Amino acid sequence: CASSPDRNQPQHF.

This clone has only a few counts. The rearrangement uses TRBV11-1 and TRBJ2-5; 7 bases align to TRBD1. With 6 bases clipped from V and 4 bases from J, the junction kept 8 bases outside the gene matches. In germline, CDR1 is SGHAT, CDR2 FQDESV (reference sequence). The CDR3 covers 14 residues. CDR3 loop: CASSSDRWGETQYF. The DNA for the CDR3 is TGTGCCAGCAGTTCGGACAGGTGGGGAGAGACCCAGTACTTC. Filled out from reference TRBV11-1 and TRBJ2-5, the complete variable domain reads EAEVAQSPRYKITEKSQAVAFWCDPISGHATLYWYRQILGQGPELLVQFQDESVVDDSQLPKDRFSAERLKGVDSTLKIQPAELGDSAMYLCASSSDRWGETQYFGPGTRLLVL.

The chain uses TRBV7-2 and TRBJ2-7, with D tentatively TRBD1 or TRBD2 (5 bases each). The CDR3 totals 16 residues. Germline assignment: CDR1 SGHTA and CDR2 FQGNSA. Trimming removed 5 bases from V and 2 bases from J, with 19 bases in between. CDR3 residues: CASSPTTGQGAYEQYF. The CDR3 nucleotides read TGTGCCAGCAGCCCTACCACCGGCCAGGGAGCCTACGAGCAGTACTTC.

The chain employs TRBV19 and TRBJ1-5, with D tentatively TRBD1 (5 bases). The CDR3 runs to 15 residues. The germline V gene encodes CDR1 LNHDA and CDR2 SQIVND (reference sequence). V was trimmed by 6 bases and J by 8 bases, leaving 20 bases between them. The CDR3: CASRPPGGREKPQHF. The CDR3 nucleotides are TGTGCCAGTAGACCCCCGGGGGGGAGGGAGAAGCCCCAGCATTTT.

This chain joins TRBV19 and TRBJ1-6; D uncertain. CDR3 length equals 13 residues. The germline gives CDR1 LNHDA, CDR2 SQIVND (reference sequence). V shed 10 bases and J shed 4 bases, with 11 bases lying between them. This CDR3 reads CATNSGYNSPLHF. The DNA of the CDR3 is TGTGCCACAAATTCGGGATATAATTCACCCCTCCACTTT.

The chain joins TRBV11-3 to TRBJ2-7; D ambiguous. Trimming removed 5 bases from V and 5 bases from J, with 19 bases in between. Germline assignment: CDR1 SGHNT and CDR2 YENEEA. The CDR3 has 15 residues. CDR3 sequence (DNA): TGTGCCAGCAGCCCAAGAACCGGACGTTCGGACGAGCAGTACTTC. It is translated as CASSPRTGRSDEQYF.

This clone was found once. The chain links TRBV6-6 to TRBJ2-3, with 7 bases that match TRBD1. Unmatched junction bases numbered 13, after V lost 7 bases and J lost 9 bases. Germline V gene lookup returns CDR1 MNHNY and CDR2 SVGAGI (reference sequence). The CDR3 is made up of 14 amino acids. The CDR3: CASNLYRGAETQYF. Written as DNA, the CDR3 is TGTGCCAGCAATTTGTACAGGGGAGCCGAGACGCAGTATTTT.

This clone occurred once. The rearrangement links TRBV29-1 to TRBJ2-1, with 9 bases fitting TRBD2. Germline-derived CDR1 and CDR2 are SQVTM and ANQGSEA. Unmatched junction bases numbered 14, after V lost 7 bases and J lost 4 bases. The CDR3 is made up of 16 amino acids. Here the CDR3 DNA reads TGCAGCGCAATGAGGGGAGGCCTAGCGGGATACAATGAGCAGTTCTTC. Protein sequence: CSAMRGGLAGYNEQFF.

The chain combines TRBV7-2 with TRBJ1-1, with TRBD1 as a possible D gene (6 bases). The CDR3 loop spans 15 amino acids. The V and J ends lost 4 bases and 4 bases respectively, with 16 bases between them. Germline assignment: CDR1 SGHTA and CDR2 FQGNSA. In DNA form, the CDR3 reads TGTGCCAGCAGCTCCGAGGGGGGGATGAGCACTGAAGCTTTCTTT. Protein product: CASSSEGGMSTEAFF.

The V gene is TRBV29-1, the J gene TRBJ2-3; the D gene is possibly TRBD1 (6 bases). This CDR3 region has 13 residues. CDR1 SQVTM and CDR2 ANQGSEA come from the germline V gene. This CDR3 is CSHIQGNTDTQYF. CDR3 nucleotide sequence: TGCAGTCATATACAGGGAAACACAGATACGCAGTATTTT.

The chain combines TRBV25-1 with TRBJ2-2; 10 positions agree with TRBD1. The germline V gene has CDR1 MGHDK and CDR2 SYGVNS. With 1 base clipped from V and 3 bases from J, the junction kept 2 bases outside the gene matches. The CDR3 is 16 residues long. The CDR3 reads CASSEWGTGDTGELFF. CDR3 nucleotide sequence: TGTGCCAGCAGTGAATGGGGGACAGGGGACACCGGGGAGCTGTTTTTT.

J is TRBJ2-7 and V is TRBV11-2, with 11 bases that match TRBD1. J gave up 3 bases and V 4 bases, and 2 bases lay outside the gene matches. Per germline, CDR1 SGHAT and CDR2 FQNNGV. CDR3 size: 14 residues. The CDR3 is CASSSGTGGYEQYF. CDR3 coding DNA: TGTGCCAGCAGCTCCGGGACAGGGGGCTACGAGCAGTACTTC.